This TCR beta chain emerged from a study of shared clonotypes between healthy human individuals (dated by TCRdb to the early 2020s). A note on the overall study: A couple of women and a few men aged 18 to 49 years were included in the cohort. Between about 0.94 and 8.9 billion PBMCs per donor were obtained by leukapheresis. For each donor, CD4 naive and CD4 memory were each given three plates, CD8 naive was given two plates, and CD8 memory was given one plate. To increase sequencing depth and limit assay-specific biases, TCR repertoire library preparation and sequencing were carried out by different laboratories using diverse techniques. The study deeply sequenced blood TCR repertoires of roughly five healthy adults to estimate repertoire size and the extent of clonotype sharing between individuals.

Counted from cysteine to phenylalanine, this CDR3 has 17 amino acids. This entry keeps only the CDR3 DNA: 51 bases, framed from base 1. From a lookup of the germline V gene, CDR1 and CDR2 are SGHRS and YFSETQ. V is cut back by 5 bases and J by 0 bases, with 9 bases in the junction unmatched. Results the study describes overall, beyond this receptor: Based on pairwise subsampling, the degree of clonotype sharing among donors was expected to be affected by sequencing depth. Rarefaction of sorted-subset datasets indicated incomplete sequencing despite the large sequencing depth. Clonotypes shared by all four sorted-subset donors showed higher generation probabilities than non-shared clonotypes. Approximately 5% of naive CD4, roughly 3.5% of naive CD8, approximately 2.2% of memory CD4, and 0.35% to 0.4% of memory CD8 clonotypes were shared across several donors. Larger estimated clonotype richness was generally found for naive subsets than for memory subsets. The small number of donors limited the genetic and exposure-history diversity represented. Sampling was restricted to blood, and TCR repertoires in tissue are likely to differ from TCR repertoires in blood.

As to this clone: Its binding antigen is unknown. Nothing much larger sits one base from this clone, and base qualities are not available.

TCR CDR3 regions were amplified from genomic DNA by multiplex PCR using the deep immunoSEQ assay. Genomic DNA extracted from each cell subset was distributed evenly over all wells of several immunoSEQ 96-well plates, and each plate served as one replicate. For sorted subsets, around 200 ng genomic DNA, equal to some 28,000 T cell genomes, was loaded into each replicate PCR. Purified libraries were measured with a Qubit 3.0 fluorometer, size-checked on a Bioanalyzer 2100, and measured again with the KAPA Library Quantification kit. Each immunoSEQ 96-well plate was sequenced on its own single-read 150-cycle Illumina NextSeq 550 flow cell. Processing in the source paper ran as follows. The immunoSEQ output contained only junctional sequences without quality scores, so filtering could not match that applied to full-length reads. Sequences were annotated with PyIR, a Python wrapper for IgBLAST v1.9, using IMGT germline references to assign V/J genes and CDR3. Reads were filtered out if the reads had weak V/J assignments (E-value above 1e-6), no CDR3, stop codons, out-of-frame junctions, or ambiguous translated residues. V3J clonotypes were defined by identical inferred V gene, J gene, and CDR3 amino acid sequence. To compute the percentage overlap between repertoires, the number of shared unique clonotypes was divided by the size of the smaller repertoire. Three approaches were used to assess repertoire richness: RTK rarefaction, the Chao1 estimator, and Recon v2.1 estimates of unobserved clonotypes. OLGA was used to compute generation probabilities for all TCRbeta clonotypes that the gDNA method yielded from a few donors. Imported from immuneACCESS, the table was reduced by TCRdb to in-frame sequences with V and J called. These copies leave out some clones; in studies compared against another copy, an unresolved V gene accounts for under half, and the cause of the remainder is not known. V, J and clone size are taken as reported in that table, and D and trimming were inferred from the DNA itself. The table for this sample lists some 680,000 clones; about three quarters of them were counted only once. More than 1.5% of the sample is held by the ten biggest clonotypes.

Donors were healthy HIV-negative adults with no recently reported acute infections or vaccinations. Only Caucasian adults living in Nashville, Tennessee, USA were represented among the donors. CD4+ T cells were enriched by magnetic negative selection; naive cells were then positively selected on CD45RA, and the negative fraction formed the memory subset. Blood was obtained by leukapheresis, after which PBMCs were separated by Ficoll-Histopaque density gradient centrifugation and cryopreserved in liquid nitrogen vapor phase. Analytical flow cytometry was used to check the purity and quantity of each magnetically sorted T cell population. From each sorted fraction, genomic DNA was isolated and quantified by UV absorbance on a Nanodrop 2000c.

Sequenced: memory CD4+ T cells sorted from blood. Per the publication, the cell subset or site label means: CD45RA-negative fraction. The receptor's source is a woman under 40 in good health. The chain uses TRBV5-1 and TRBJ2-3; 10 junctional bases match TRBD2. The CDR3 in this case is CASRRTSGTPSTDTQYF. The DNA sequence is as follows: TGCGCCAGCAGACGGACTAGCGGAACACCTAGCACAGATACGCAGTATTTT.